This is a list of T cell receptor beta chains from one sample in a study of T cells in Graves' hyperthyroidism and ophthalmopathy. From the multiplex PCR reads, TCRdb called clonotypes with MiXCR, one entry per CDR3 protein. The sample lists about 560,000 distinct CDR3 sequences, about 43% occurring once. The sequenced sample consisted of peripheral blood or thyroid tissue (not recorded which). These receptors all come from a woman aged 18 to 35 with Graves' hyperthyroidism. Each CDR3 is given with its conserved first and last residue. D genes are given only for firm matches. Clone sizes are given selectively: once, few, many, or a class where the clone is expanded.

TRBV20-1	NA	TRBD2	TRBJ2-7	TGCAGTGCTAGAGAAAGGACTAGAGGCGAGCAGTACTTC	CSARERTRGEQYF
TRBV10-2	NA	NA	TRBJ1-5	TGTGCCAGCTCACCACCGACTGGGCAGGTCAATCAGCCCCAGCATTTT	CASSPPTGQVNQPQHF
TRBV2	few	NA	TRBJ1-2	TGTGCCAGCACGAACGGACTGACCTATGGCTACACCTTC	CASTNGLTYGYTF
TRBV19	once	TRBD2	TRBJ2-7	TGTGCCAGTAGTTTCACCCGTGGACAGCGGGGGGACGAGCAGTACTTC	CASSFTRGQRGDEQYF
TRBV12-3/TRBV12-4	few	NA	TRBJ1-5	TGTGCCAGTCAGAATGGAGTCCAGCCCCAGCATTTT	CASQNGVQPQHF
TRBV4-3	NA	NA	TRBJ1-1	TGCGCCAGCAGCCAAGTCGACCAGGCGTCTAACACTGAAGCTTTCTTT	CASSQVDQASNTEAFF
TRBV7-2	NA	NA	TRBJ2-7	TGTGCCAGCAGCTCCGCGGCACCCGAGCAGTACTTC	CASSSAAPEQYF
TRBV29-1	many	TRBD2	TRBJ2-7	TGCAGCGTTGGGGGGGGCGAGCAGTACTTC	CSVGGGEQYF
TRBV2	NA	NA	TRBJ1-4	TGTGCCAGCAGGGGGGAAGATGAAAAACTGTTTTTT	CASRGEDEKLFF
TRBV2	once	TRBD1	TRBJ1-5	TGTGCCAGCAGTGAACGGCGGCAGGGGGTTCAGCCCCAGCATTTT	CASSERRQGVQPQHF
TRBV20-1	NA	NA	TRBJ1-1	TGCAGTGCGGGGGGTGGAGATATGAACACTGAAGCTTTCTTT	CSAGGGDMNTEAFF
TRBV15	few	NA	TRBJ2-7	TGTGCCACCAGCAGGAGAGGGGGGCGATGGGTGCAGTACTTC	CATSRRGGRWVQYF
TRBV7-2	few	TRBD2	TRBJ2-5	TGTGCCAGCAGCTTAGAGTTCTGGCGGGAGGATAAAGAGACCCAGTACTTC	CASSLEFWREDKETQYF
TRBV29-1	many	NA	TRBJ2-5	TGCAGCGTAGCTCTTAGGGTTGCGGAAGAGACCCAGTACTTC	CSVALRVAEETQYF
TRBV20-1	once	TRBD2	TRBJ2-7	TGCAGTGCTCCCGGACTAGCGGGAGCCCACGAGCAGTACTTC	CSAPGLAGAHEQYF
TRBV12-5	few	NA	TRBJ2-5	TGTGCTAGTGGTTTGGCGGGAGAAGAGACCCAGTACTTC	CASGLAGEETQYF
TRBV10-3	NA	NA	TRBJ1-2	TGTGCCATCAGTGTCGGATCCTATGGCTACACCTTC	CAISVGSYGYTF
TRBV7-9	NA	NA	TRBJ1-1	TGTGCCAGCAGCTTCAGCAGGGAATTTGGCACTGAAGCTTTCTTT	CASSFSREFGTEAFF
TRBV10-3	once	TRBD2	TRBJ2-5	TGTGCCATCAGTGAACGGTGGGTAGCGGGAAACCAAGAGACCCAGTACTTC	CAISERWVAGNQETQYF
TRBV7-9	NA	NA	TRBJ2-5	TGTGCCAGCAGCTTAGTTATGTTCCCAGGGCACTTCCAAGAGACCCAGTACTTC	CASSLVMFPGHFQETQYF
TRBV6-1	few	NA	TRBJ2-7	TGTGCCAGCAGTTTATTATCGGGGGACGAGCAGTACTTC	CASSLLSGDEQYF
TRBV25-1	NA	NA	TRBJ1-2	TGTGCCAGCTCGTCCCCCGGGCCTAACTATGGCTACACCTTC	CASSSPGPNYGYTF
TRBV19	few	NA	TRBJ2-2	TGTGCCAGTAGTCACAGGGTAGGCACCGGGGAGCTGTTTTTT	CASSHRVGTGELFF
TRBV7-9	few	TRBD1	TRBJ1-4	TGTGCCAGCAGCACATCGCGGGACAGAGGGGAAAAACTGTTTTTT	CASSTSRDRGEKLFF
TRBV7-8	NA	NA	TRBJ1-5	TGTGCCAGCAGCCTCTTGAGGGATCAGCCCCAGCATTTT	CASSLLRDQPQHF
TRBV10-3	many	NA	TRBJ2-7	TGTGCCATCAGTGACAGCTCCTACGAGCAGTACTTC	CAISDSSYEQYF
TRBV20-1	NA	TRBD2	TRBJ2-7	TGCAGTGCTAGAGAACTAGCGGGTACCTACGAGCAGTACTTC	CSARELAGTYEQYF
TRBV7-2	many	NA	TRBJ2-2	TGTGCCAGCAGCTTTGGCACCGGGGAGCTGTTTTTT	CASSFGTGELFF
TRBV11-3	NA	NA	TRBJ1-1	TGTGCCAGCAGCTTCAGGCGGGGGGGCACTGAAGCTTTCTTT	CASSFRRGGTEAFF
TRBV25-1	NA	TRBD1	TRBJ1-2	TGTGCCAGCAGTCCAGGAGGACAGGGCATTAACTATGGCTACACCTTC	CASSPGGQGINYGYTF
TRBV7-3	few	TRBD2	TRBJ2-7	TGTGCCAGCAGCTGGGGACTAGCGGGGACCTACGAGCAGTACTTC	CASSWGLAGTYEQYF
TRBV10-3	NA	NA	TRBJ1-4	TGTGCCATCAGTTCGACAACGTTAAATGAAAAACTGTTTTTT	CAISSTTLNEKLFF
TRBV5-6	NA	TRBD2	TRBJ2-7	TGTGCCAGCAGCTTATTAGCGGGGCAACGCTACGAGCAGTACTTC	CASSLLAGQRYEQYF
TRBV7-4	NA	TRBD1	TRBJ1-4	TGTGCCAGCAGGCCGACAGGGGGCGAAGAAAAACTGTTTTTT	CASRPTGGEEKLFF
TRBV7-2	NA	TRBD2	TRBJ2-7	TGCGCCAGCAGCACCTCTAGCGGTAGGGACGAGCAGTACTTC	CASSTSSGRDEQYF
TRBV2	NA	NA	TRBJ2-6	TGCGCCAGCAGCCGGGCAGGCTACTCCTCTGGGGCCAACGTCCTGACTTTC	CASSRAGYSSGANVLTF
TRBV7-2	few	NA	TRBJ2-7	TGTGCCAGCAGCTTATTGACAGTCTACGAGCAGTACTTC	CASSLLTVYEQYF
TRBV29-1	NA	TRBD1	TRBJ1-2	TGCAGCAAGACAGGGGGCTATGGCTACACCTTC	CSKTGGYGYTF
TRBV24-1	NA	TRBD1	TRBJ2-7	TGCGCCAGCAGCCACGGACAGGGGGCTCTCTACGAGCAGTACTTC	CASSHGQGALYEQYF
TRBV20-1	few	NA	TRBJ1-1	TGCAGTGCTCGGTGGGGGCTGAACACTGAAGCTTTCTTT	CSARWGLNTEAFF
TRBV20-1	NA	NA	TRBJ1-4	TGCAGTGCTAACCACAGAGCAACTAATGAAAAACTGTTTTTT	CSANHRATNEKLFF
TRBV12-3/TRBV12-4	NA	NA	TRBJ2-2	TGTGCCAGCAGCGTAATAGCGACCGGGGAGCTGTTTTTT	CASSVIATGELFF
TRBV19	many	NA	TRBJ1-2	TGTGCCAGTAGTATTAGACGGCTCTATGGCTACACCTTC	CASSIRRLYGYTF
TRBV10-3	NA	TRBD2	TRBJ2-7	TGTGCCACCCTGGCTAGCGGAGAGCAGTACTTC	CATLASGEQYF
TRBV7-4	NA	TRBD1	TRBJ2-7	TGTGCCAGCAGTTTAGGAGGCAGGGGGCTTAAGTACGAGCAGTACTTC	CASSLGGRGLKYEQYF
TRBV9	few	TRBD1	TRBJ2-5	TGTGCCAGCAGTCCGACAGGGAGCCAAGAGACCCAGTACTTC	CASSPTGSQETQYF
TRBV5-1	NA	TRBD1	TRBJ1-1	TGCGCCAGCAGCTGGACAGGGGTGAACACTGAAGCTTTCTTT	CASSWTGVNTEAFF
TRBV19	NA	NA	TRBJ2-5	TGTGCCAGTAGTATAGAATCCAGGTTCGAGACCCAGTACTTC	CASSIESRFETQYF
TRBV29-1	many	NA	TRBJ2-7	TGCAGCGTGCTTAGGTCCTCCTACGAGCAGTACTTC	CSVLRSSYEQYF
TRBV6-6	few	NA	TRBJ1-5	TGTGCCAGCAGTTGGGACGGGCGAGGCAATCAGCCCCAGCATTTT	CASSWDGRGNQPQHF
TRBV2	NA	NA	TRBJ2-7	TGTGCCAGCAGTGATGCAGGGGGGATCCACGAGCAGTACTTC	CASSDAGGIHEQYF
TRBV29-1	NA	TRBD1	TRBJ1-5	TGCAGCGCAGCCGGGGCAGGGGGAGGTCAGCCCCAGCATTTT	CSAAGAGGGQPQHF
TRBV10-3	once	TRBD2	TRBJ2-7	TGTGCCATCAGTGACAGGATAGCGGGAGGCTCCTACGAGCAGTACTTC	CAISDRIAGGSYEQYF
TRBV7-9	few	NA	TRBJ1-5	TGTGCCAGCAGCTCCCTCATTAGCAATCAGCCCCAGCATTTT	CASSSLISNQPQHF
TRBV7-9	many	NA	TRBJ2-7	TGTGCCAGCAGCAAGGAGGGGGGGGCTAACGAGCAGTACTTC	CASSKEGGANEQYF